These 3 T cell receptor beta chains originate from one sample sequenced in a study of blood T cell repertoires in COVID-19. Generated by immunoSEQ multiplex PCR, the TCRdb table keeps only in-frame clones and is missing some. Here the sample spans roughly 38,000 clones, approximately 69% being singletons. The material sequenced was peripheral blood. The receptor set was obtained from a man between 65 and 85 years old with COVID-19, enrolled during active disease.

The chain links TRBV3-1 (or the pseudogene TRBV3-2) to TRBJ1-3; a possible D gene is TRBD1 (5 bases). The length of the CDR3 is 17 residues. V was clipped by 2 bases and J by 1 base, with 15 bases between them. CDR1 is LGHDT and CDR2 is YNNKEL in the germline V gene (reference sequence). The CDR3 protein is CASSQRGRVRSGNTIYF. The CDR3 nucleotides are TGTGCCAGCAGCCAAAGGGGCAGGGTCAGGTCTGGAAACACCATATATTTT.

V and J are TRBV19 and TRBJ2-7, with 10 nucleotides matching TRBD2. Trimming removed 6 bases from V and 2 bases from J; junction bases left unmatched: 4. In germline, CDR1 is LNHDA, CDR2 SQIVND (reference sequence). This CDR3 contains 14 residues. CDR3 residues: CASSLSGGPYEQYF. CDR3 nucleotides: TGTGCCAGTAGCCTTAGCGGGGGGCCCTACGAGCAGTACTTC.

The chain uses TRBV28 and TRBJ1-1; D uncertain. The V and J ends lost 7 bases and 4 bases respectively, with 16 bases between them. The CDR3 runs 14 residues. Germline loops: CDR1 MDHEN, CDR2 SYDVKM. This CDR3 is CASTISTGITEAFF. DNA for the CDR3: TGTGCCAGCACTATCTCGACGGGAATCACTGAAGCTTTCTTT. Using reference TRBV28 and TRBJ1-1 for the parts outside the CDR3, the full variable domain is DVKVTQSSRYLVKRTGEKVFLECVQDMDHENMFWYRQDPGLGLRLIYFSYDVKMKEKGDIPEGYSVSREKKERFSLILESASTNQTSMYLCASTISTGITEAFFGQGTRLTVV.